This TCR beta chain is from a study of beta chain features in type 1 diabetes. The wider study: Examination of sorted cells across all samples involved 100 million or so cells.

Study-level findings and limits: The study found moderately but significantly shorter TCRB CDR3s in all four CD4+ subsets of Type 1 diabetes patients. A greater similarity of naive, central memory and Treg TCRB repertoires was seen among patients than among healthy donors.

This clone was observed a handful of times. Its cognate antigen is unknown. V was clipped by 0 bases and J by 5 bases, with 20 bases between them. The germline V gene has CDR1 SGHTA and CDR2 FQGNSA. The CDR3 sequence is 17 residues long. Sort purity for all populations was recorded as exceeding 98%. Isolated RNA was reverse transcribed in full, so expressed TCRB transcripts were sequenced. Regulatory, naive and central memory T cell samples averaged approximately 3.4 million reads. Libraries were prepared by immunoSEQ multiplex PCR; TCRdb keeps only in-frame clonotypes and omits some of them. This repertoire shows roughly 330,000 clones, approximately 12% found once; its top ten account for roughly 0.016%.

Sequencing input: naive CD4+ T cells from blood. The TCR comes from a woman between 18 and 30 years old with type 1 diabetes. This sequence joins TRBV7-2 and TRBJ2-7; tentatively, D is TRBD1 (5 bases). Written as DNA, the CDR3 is TGTGCCAGCAGCTTAGCGATATCGCTCGTGGCAGGGAACGAGCAGTACTTC. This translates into CASSLAISLVAGNEQYF. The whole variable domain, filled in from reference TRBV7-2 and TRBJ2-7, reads GAGVSQSPSNKVTEKGKDVELRCDPISGHTALYWYRQSLGQGLEFLIYFQGNSAPDKSGLPSDRFSAERTGGSVSTLTIQRTQQEDSAVYLCASSLAISLVAGNEQYFGPGTRLTVT.